These 28 T cell receptor beta chains were all obtained from the same sample, sequenced in a study of shared clonotypes between healthy human individuals. Measured with immunoSEQ multiplex PCR; TCRdb has only the in-frame clones, and not every one. The sample records roughly 2.5 million clones, around nine tenths being singletons. Sequencing input: naive CD4+ T cells sorted from blood. The subset is: CD45RA+ positively selected. These receptors all stem from a man younger than 35 in good health.

This clone was seen just once. Germline is not matched at one junction end, which may reflect a read error. This chain links TRBV28 with TRBJ2-7, with 7 bases lining up with TRBD1. Germline V CDR1 and CDR2: MDHEN, SYDVKM. CDR3 length equals 14 residues. The CDR3 sequence: CASNLSRQGEVGSF. The CDR3 region has the DNA TGTGCCAGCAACCTGTCCCGACAGGGTGAAGTTGGGAGCTTC.

The chain recombines TRBV2 with TRBJ2-3; a possible D gene is TRBD2 (6 bases). From germline, CDR1 is SNHLY and CDR2 FYNNEI. Trimming stripped 7 bases from V and 0 bases from J, with 26 bases between. The CDR3 has 19 amino acids. CDR3 loop: CASKSPGTVPLTSTDTQYF. CDR3 coding DNA: TGTGCCAGCAAAAGCCCCGGGACTGTACCGCTTACTAGCACAGATACGCAGTATTTT.

The chain recombines TRBV7-2 with TRBJ2-7; D remains unclear. This CDR3 has 15 residues. Deletions cut 4 bases from V and 2 bases from J, with 15 bases between. CDR1 SGHTA and CDR2 FQGNSA come from the germline V gene. CDR3 loop: CASSSDTSSTYEQYF. DNA of the CDR3: TGTGCCAGCAGCTCCGACACCTCCTCTACCTACGAGCAGTACTTC.

The sample holds one count of this clone. CDR3 in DNA: TGCGCCAGCAGCTTGGTTGGTGGGGGCTCGGCTGAAGCTTTCTTT. Amino acid sequence: CASSLVGGGSAEAFF. The chain uses TRBV5-1 and TRBJ1-1; D is possibly TRBD1 (6 bases). V was clipped by 0 bases and J by 6 bases, with 15 bases between them. Germline loops: CDR1 SGHRS, CDR2 YFSETQ. The CDR3 loop spans 15 amino acids.

The V call is TRBV5-4, the J call TRBJ2-3; 9 bases are a match to TRBD2. The CDR3 runs to 18 residues. Trimming took 0 bases from V and 4 from J; bases not matched to a gene: 12. Germline V gene data show CDR1 as SGHNT and CDR2 as YYREEE (reference sequence). Here the CDR3 reads CASSLGLAGRTWADTQYF. CDR3 nucleotide sequence: TGTGCCAGCAGCTTGGGGCTAGCGGGGAGAACATGGGCAGATACGCAGTATTTT.

This chain joins TRBV5-8 and TRBJ2-7; 11 nucleotides match TRBD1. The V segment lost 2 bases and the J segment 2 bases; nucleotides outside the gene matches: 3. Germline CDR1 and CDR2: SGHTS and YDEGEE. This CDR3 is 15 amino acids long. The CDR3 coding sequence is TGTGCCAGCAGCTTCGGACAGGGGGCGACCTACGAGCAGTACTTC. Its translation is CASSFGQGATYEQYF. Drawing the rest from reference TRBV5-8 and TRBJ2-7, the complete variable domain is EAGVTQSPTHLIKTRGQQATLRCSPISGHTSVYWYQQALGLGLQFLLWYDEGEERNRGNFPPRFSGRQFPNYSSELNVNALELEDSALYLCASSFGQGATYEQYFGPGTRLTVT.

This clone was detected only a few times. Different DNA sequences within this sample yield the same CDR3. V usage is TRBV18 and J usage is TRBJ1-5; D uncertain. Trimming removed 1 base from V and 5 bases from J, with 6 bases in between. This CDR3 comprises 13 residues. Looked up from germline, CDR1 is KGHSH and CDR2 is LQKENI. In DNA, the CDR3 is TGTGCCAGCTCACCACTGGAGGATCAGCCCCAGCATTTT. This codes for CASSPLEDQPQHF.

This chain joins TRBV18 and TRBJ1-5, with D possibly being TRBD1 (5 bases). V was pared by 2 bases and J by 2 bases, with 16 bases between. The CDR3 is 17 residues long. Per the germline V gene, CDR1 is KGHSH and CDR2 is LQKENI. CDR3 sequence reads: CASSPDRGSSRNQPQHF. The CDR3 bases are TGTGCCAGCTCACCAGACAGAGGATCCTCGCGCAATCAGCCCCAGCATTTT.

The chain couples TRBV7-9 to TRBJ2-3, with 8 bases that match TRBD2. Looked up from germline, CDR1 is SEHNR and CDR2 is FQNEAQ (reference sequence). V lost 4 bases and J lost 8; bases outside the gene matches: 11. CDR3 length: 15 amino acids. CDR3 sequence reads: CASSSNTSGRSTQYF. In DNA, the CDR3 is TGTGCCAGCAGCTCTAATACCAGCGGGAGAAGTACGCAGTATTTT.

V is TRBV5-1 and J is TRBJ2-7; the match to TRBD1 covers 8 bases. The junction had 5 bases not matched to a gene; V was cut back by 3 bases and J by 12 bases. The CDR3 spans 11 residues. CDR1 is SGHRS and CDR2 is YFSETQ in the germline V gene. CDR3 DNA sequence: TGCGCCAGCAGCTCGGACAGGGAACTGTACTTC. This encodes CASSSDRELYF.

This clone has only a few counts. The V call is TRBV11-2, the J call TRBJ1-1; D uncertain. The V end was cut by 0 bases, the J end by 10 bases, with 15 bases between. This CDR3 contains 14 residues. Germline loops: CDR1 SGHAT, CDR2 FQNNGV. The CDR3, as DNA: TGTGCCAGCAGCTTAGATCTATCGGGTCGAGGAGCTTTCTTT. Protein: CASSLDLSGRGAFF.

This clone was counted a single time. The chain links TRBV27 to TRBJ1-5; 7 bases map to TRBD1. V lost 5 bases and J lost 4; bases outside the gene matches: 11. This CDR3 has 16 amino acids. Germline CDR1 MNHEY, CDR2 SMNVEV (reference sequence). The CDR3 loop reads CASSRKGDSRNQPQHF. CDR3 sequence (DNA): TGTGCCAGCAGTAGAAAGGGGGACAGTAGAAATCAGCCCCAGCATTTT.

This clone was found once. The rearrangement links TRBV29-1 to TRBJ1-6; 7 bases line up with TRBD1. This CDR3 comprises 13 residues. V lost 7 bases to trimming and J lost 9 bases; unmatched junction nucleotides: 9. Looked up from germline, CDR1 is SQVTM and CDR2 is ANQGSEA. The CDR3 DNA follows: TGCAGCGCAAATACAGGGGTCGGTTCACCCCTCCACTTT. It yields the protein CSANTGVGSPLHF. Full variable domain (remainder filled in from reference TRBV29-1 and TRBJ1-6): SAVISQKPSRDICQRGTSLTIQCQVDSQVTMMFWYRQQPGQSLTLIATANQGSEATYESGFVIDKFPISRPNLTFSTLTVSNMSPEDSSIYLCSANTGVGSPLHFGNGTRLTVT.

The chain has TRBV19 and TRBJ2-5; D ambiguous. The CDR3 spans 16 residues. Trimming left V 3 bases short and J 6 bases short, with 20 bases between. Germline lookup yields CDR1 LNHDA and CDR2 SQIVND (reference sequence). The DNA for the CDR3 is TGTGCCAGTAGTATCCTCGGGCTAGTCGGTGTGAAGACCCAGTACTTC. It codes for CASSILGLVGVKTQYF.

This chain links TRBV5-4 with TRBJ2-1; D may be TRBD1 or TRBD2 (6 bases each). Looked up from germline, CDR1 is SGHNT and CDR2 is YYREEE (reference sequence). This CDR3 spans 13 amino acids. V gave up 9 bases and J gave up 9 bases, with 19 bases separating them. CDR3 nucleotide sequence: TGTGCCACCTATCTAGAGGGGGGACTTGAGCAGTTCTTC. This codes for CATYLEGGLEQFF.

The chain carries TRBV7-9 and TRBJ1-1, with a weak D call TRBD1 (5 bases). Looked up from germline, CDR1 is SEHNR and CDR2 is FQNEAQ (reference sequence). The CDR3 spans 13 residues. Trimming left V 8 bases short and J 3 bases short, with 13 bases between. The CDR3 loop is CASSATADTEAFF. CDR3 DNA sequence: TGTGCCAGCTCTGCGACAGCCGACACTGAAGCTTTCTTT.

This sequence joins TRBV18 and TRBJ2-7; 9 bases map to TRBD2. Germline values: CDR1 KGHSH, CDR2 LQKENI. With 0 bases clipped from V and 2 bases from J, the junction kept 5 bases outside the gene matches. The CDR3 is 16 amino acids. CDR3 protein: CASSPPNGGGAYEQYF. For the CDR3, the DNA is TGTGCCAGCTCACCACCTAACGGCGGGGGGGCCTACGAGCAGTACTTC.

Of note for this clone: The sample carries other DNA sequences with the same CDR3. This rearrangement joins TRBV2 to TRBJ2-5; TRBD1 agrees at 7 bases. Per germline, CDR1 SNHLY and CDR2 FYNNEI. V shed 6 bases, J shed 2 bases, and the junction held 3 bases outside the gene matches. There are 13 residues in the CDR3. The CDR3 sequence: CASSRQGQETQYF. As DNA, the CDR3 is TGTGCCAGCAGCCGACAGGGACAAGAGACCCAGTACTTC.

The V and J genes are TRBV28 and TRBJ2-7, with TRBD1 matching over 12 bases. Trimming removed 4 bases from V and 6 bases from J; junction bases left unmatched: 7. The germline CDR1 and CDR2 sequences are MDHEN and SYDVKM. The CDR3 runs to 15 residues. This CDR3 reads CASSYPGQGAGEQYF. The CDR3 DNA sequence: TGTGCCAGCAGTTACCCGGGACAGGGGGCTGGCGAGCAGTACTTC.

The chain has TRBV28 and TRBJ1-1; D unresolved. CDR3 length equals 14 residues. Germline CDR1 and CDR2: MDHEN and SYDVKM. V was clipped by 8 bases and J by 1 base, with 14 bases between them. The CDR3 is CASPTGLTNTEAFF. Written as DNA, the CDR3 is TGTGCCAGCCCCACCGGTCTAACGAACACTGAAGCTTTCTTT.

V usage is TRBV7-2 and J usage is TRBJ1-4; no firm D call. V lost 1 base to trimming and J lost 7 bases, with 13 bases between them. The germline gives CDR1 SGHTA, CDR2 FQGNSA. This CDR3 is built from 15 residues. The CDR3 sequence: CASSLVGPSGEKLFF. The CDR3 DNA is TGTGCCAGCAGCTTAGTCGGTCCGTCGGGTGAAAAACTGTTTTTT.

This clone has just one count. The genes are TRBV6-1 and TRBJ1-1; the match to TRBD1 covers 12 bases. Trimming removed 5 bases from V and 3 bases from J; junction bases left unmatched: 4. The CDR3 extends over 15 amino acids. Per germline, CDR1 MNHNS and CDR2 SASEGT. CDR3 sequence reads: CASSKGTGGYTEAFF. The CDR3 DNA reads TGTGCCAGCAGTAAAGGGACAGGGGGCTACACTGAAGCTTTCTTT.

V is TRBV18 and J is TRBJ2-7, with a tentative D call TRBD1 (5 bases). The CDR3 spans 13 residues. The germline V gene has CDR1 KGHSH and CDR2 LQKENI. V was pared by 4 bases and J by 3 bases, with 10 bases between. Here the CDR3 DNA reads TGTGCCAGCTCACGGGGCTACATCTACGAGCAGTACTTC. Its protein is CASSRGYIYEQYF.

The rearrangement joins TRBV10-1 to TRBJ2-7; D remains unclear. Germline V gene sequence: CDR1 WNHNN, CDR2 SYGVQD (reference sequence). CDR3 size: 13 residues. V gave up 8 bases and J gave up 7 bases, with 18 bases separating them. Written as DNA, the CDR3 is TGCGCCAGCTCAAGAAACTTGGTGGGGGAGCAGTACTTC. This encodes CASSRNLVGEQYF.

The chain carries TRBV28 and TRBJ2-7, with TRBD2 matching 11 bases. Trimming cost V 2 bases and J 3 bases; bases outside gene matches: 3. CDR3 length equals 15 residues. CDR1 MDHEN and CDR2 SYDVKM come from the germline V gene. CDR3 protein: CASSLVGTSGYEQYF. CDR3 nucleotides: TGTGCCAGCAGTTTAGTCGGGACTAGCGGCTACGAGCAGTACTTC.

The V and J genes are TRBV13 and TRBJ1-2; TRBD1 agrees at 7 bases. The CDR3 length is 13 residues. Trimming at V came to 5 bases and at J to 4 bases, leaving 4 bases not matched to a gene. Germline CDR1 and CDR2: PRHDT and FYEKMQ (reference sequence). CDR3 protein: CASSPRGAYGYTF. The CDR3 nucleotides read TGTGCCAGCAGCCCCAGGGGGGCCTATGGCTACACCTTC.

The V and J genes are TRBV29-1 and TRBJ2-1; tentative D call: TRBD2 (7 bases). This CDR3 comprises 15 residues. Per germline, CDR1 SQVTM and CDR2 ANQGSEA. Trimming removed 1 base at V and 7 bases at J, with 17 bases between. CDR3 in amino acids: CSVEVLGGPGNEQFF. The DNA for the CDR3 is TGCAGCGTTGAAGTGCTGGGGGGGCCGGGGAATGAGCAGTTCTTC.

The chain couples TRBV6-1 to TRBJ1-6; D unclear. CDR1 and CDR2 (germline): MNHNS, SASEGT. This CDR3 comprises 11 residues. V was pared by 6 bases and J by 13 bases, with 10 bases between. The chain's CDR3 is CASSFLVPLHF. Written as DNA, the CDR3 is TGTGCCAGCAGCTTTTTAGTTCCCCTCCACTTT.